This T cell receptor (beta chain) was found in a study of early T cells in non-severe SARS-CoV-2 infection. Study results and caveats: There was a bias toward anti-spike CD8 responses in VDJdb matching, which missed private and CD4 specificities.

About this clonotype: Its antigen is unknown.

From the 5' RACE reads, TCRdb called clonotypes with MiXCR, one entry per CDR3 protein. The sample lists under 100,000 distinct CDR3 sequences; 11% were seen once. V dropped 8 bases and J dropped 2; count of bases not matched to a gene: 10. Per germline, CDR1 SGHTA and CDR2 FQGNSA. The CDR3 is 15 residues long. This receptor was obtained from an adult who was a healthcare worker with PCR-confirmed SARS-CoV-2 infection or an uninfected control (not recorded which). Sequenced material: whole blood. The V gene is TRBV7-2, the J gene TRBJ2-5; TRBD1 matches 8 bases. CDR3 nucleotides: TGTGCCAGCCAATTCCCTACAGGGGGGCAAGAGACCCAGTACTTC. Its translation: CASQFPTGGQETQYF.